This T cell receptor beta chain was found in a study of beta chain features in type 1 diabetes. Study findings and constraints: Reduced insertions and increased deletions marked VDJ junctions in type 1 diabetes patients.

About this clone itself: What it binds is unknown.

There are 13 residues in the CDR3. Unmatched junction bases numbered 2, after V lost 6 bases and J lost 1 base. Germline assignment: CDR1 MNHEY and CDR2 SVGAGI. Sequenced material consisted of expressed TCRB transcripts (all of the isolated RNA was reverse transcribed). The table came from immunoSEQ multiplex PCR; TCRdb's copy has only in-frame clones and leaves some out. The sample contains about 620,000 clones, around a sixth of which appear only once. Every participating donor gave one draw, a heparinised blood sample averaging about 120 mL. The chain recombines TRBV6-5 with TRBJ2-5; 7 bases fit TRBD2. The specimen was naive CD4+ T cells from blood. This receptor was obtained from a man younger than 30 in good health. CDR3 DNA: TGTGCCAGCAGGCTAGCGGCCCAAGAGACCCAGTACTTC. It codes for CASRLAAQETQYF.